These 8 T cell receptor beta chains were all obtained from the same sample, sequenced in a study of shared clonotypes between healthy human individuals. This table comes from immunoSEQ multiplex PCR, and its TCRdb copy is limited to in-frame clones, with some not included. The sample lists roughly 660,000 clones; roughly 91% were seen once. What was sequenced was memory CD8+ T cells from PBMCs. Noted subset: CD45RO+ cells pooled with CCR7-negative TemRA cells. The receptors were sampled from a man younger than 30 in good health. Some clones in this sample may be carry-over from other donors' samples.

The gene calls are TRBV27 and TRBJ2-1, with D possibly TRBD2 on 6 matching bases. V gave up 3 bases and J gave up 4 bases, with 10 bases separating them. In germline, CDR1 is MNHEY, CDR2 SMNVEV (reference sequence). The CDR3 is made up of 14 amino acids. As DNA, the CDR3 is TGTGCCAGCAGTTTTACTAGCACATACAATGAGCAGTTCTTC. It specifies CASSFTSTYNEQFF.

This clone occurred once. The rearrangement links TRBV7-6 to TRBJ2-1; D unclear. The CDR3 is 16 amino acids. Trimming stripped 1 base from V and 6 bases from J, with 16 bases between. Germline V gene sequence: CDR1 SGHVS, CDR2 FNYEAQ. DNA for the CDR3: TGTGCCAGCAGCTTAGAGGCGTGGGATAGTAGCAATGAGCAGTTCTTC. This encodes CASSLEAWDSSNEQFF.

This clone was detected only once. V usage is TRBV27 and J usage is TRBJ2-7, with 7 bases aligning to TRBD2. V lost 2 bases and J lost 6; bases outside the gene matches: 4. Germline values: CDR1 MNHEY, CDR2 SMNVEV (reference sequence). The CDR3 sequence is 13 residues long. The CDR3 region is CASSLAGVAEQYF. CDR3 DNA sequence: TGTGCCAGCAGTTTAGCGGGAGTGGCCGAGCAGTACTTC.

This sequence joins TRBV29-1 and TRBJ2-2; the match to TRBD1 covers 7 bases. The V gene's germline CDR1 is SQVTM and CDR2 ANQGSEA. The length of the CDR3 is 16 residues. The CDR3 DNA reads TGCAGTTACGAACCGGGACAGAGCCTTATCACCGGGGAGCTGTTTTTT. This sequence encodes CSYEPGQSLITGELFF.

CDR3 nucleotides: TGTGCCAGCAGTTTGAGGGGGGCGCGTCAGCCCCAGCATTTT. Translating gives CASSLRGARQPQHF. The rearrangement joins TRBV28 to TRBJ1-5, with a tentative D call TRBD1 (6 bases). CDR1 and CDR2 (germline): MDHEN, SYDVKM. The V gene lost 3 bases and the J gene lost 6 bases, with 12 bases spanning the gap. The CDR3 is made up of 14 amino acids.

The chain links TRBV15 to TRBJ2-1; 11 bases align to TRBD2. Germline V gives CDR1 LNHNV, CDR2 YYDKDF (reference sequence). The CDR3 runs to 17 residues. The trim removed 3 bases at V and 4 bases at J, leaving 8 bases unmatched. The CDR3 region is CATSRGTSGSIYNEQFF. DNA of the CDR3: TGTGCCACCAGCAGGGGAACTAGCGGGAGTATATACAATGAGCAGTTCTTC.

This clone occurred once. V gene TRBV27 combines with J gene TRBJ2-7, with TRBD1 matching over 9 bases. Germline-derived CDR1 and CDR2 are MNHEY and SMNVEV (reference sequence). This CDR3 comprises 16 residues. V dropped 3 bases and J dropped 4; count of bases not matched to a gene: 10. The CDR3 sequence is CASSLLGTGRGYEQYF. The DNA for the CDR3 is TGTGCCAGCAGTTTGCTCGGGACAGGGAGAGGGTACGAGCAGTACTTC.

CDR3 nucleotides: TGTGCCAGCAGTGACCCCCCGTACAATGAGCAGTTCTTC. It translates to CASSDPPYNEQFF. The chain links TRBV6-4 to TRBJ2-1; no reliable D call. V shed 2 bases and J shed 4 bases, with 6 bases lying between them. The CDR3 has 13 amino acids. Germline V lookup: CDR1 MRHNA, CDR2 SNTAGT.